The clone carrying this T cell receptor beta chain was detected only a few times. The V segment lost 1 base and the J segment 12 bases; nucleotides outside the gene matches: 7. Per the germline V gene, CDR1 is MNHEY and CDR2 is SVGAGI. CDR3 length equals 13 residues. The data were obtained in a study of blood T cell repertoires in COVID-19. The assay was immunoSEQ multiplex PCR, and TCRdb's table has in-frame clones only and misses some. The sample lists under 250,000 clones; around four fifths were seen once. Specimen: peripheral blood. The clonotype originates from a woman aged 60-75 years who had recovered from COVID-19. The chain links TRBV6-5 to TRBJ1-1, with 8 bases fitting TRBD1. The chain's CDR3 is CASSYWRQGKSFF. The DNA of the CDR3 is TGTGCCAGCAGTTACTGGCGACAGGGGAAGTCTTTCTTT.